This T cell receptor beta chain was obtained from a study of shared clonotypes between healthy human individuals. Study as a whole: There were three CD4 naive, three CD4 memory, two CD8 naive and one CD8 memory plates per donor.

Repertoires were generated with immunoSEQ multiplex PCR, while TCRdb's copy carries only in-frame clones and drops some. The sample contains 550,000 to 850,000 clones, about 74% of which appear only once. With respect to this clone: Its antigen is not known.

Donors were Caucasian adults residing in Nashville, Tennessee, USA. It was into CD45RA+ naive and CD45RA-negative memory subsets that the CD4+ cells were split. Study-wide points: The four-donor shared clonotypes exceeded non-shared clonotypes in generation probability, with non-shared ones scoring lower.

The TCR was taken from a woman younger than 45 in good health. Material for sequencing was memory CD4+ T cells sorted from blood. Regarding subset: CD45RA-negative fraction.

CDR3 coding DNA: TGTGCCATCAGTGAGGGGGGACTAGCGGGAGTTGAGACCCAGTACTTC. The encoded protein is CAISEGGLAGVETQYF. This sequence joins TRBV10-3 and TRBJ2-5; 14 bases map to TRBD2. Trimming removed 2 bases from V and 5 bases from J; junction bases left unmatched: 4. CDR3 length equals 16 residues. CDR1 is ENHRY, CDR2 SYGVKD, per germline.